The 20 T cell receptor beta chains listed next were all sequenced from one sample in a study of human T cells and chemical hapten exposure. TCRdb ran MiXCR on the RACE reads and lists one entry per CDR3 protein. Seen here are approximately 340,000 distinct CDR3 sequences, approximately 6.3% observed once, and the top ten hold about 8%. This sample's time point: patch test 1, 2 weeks after DPC sensitization. Treatment noted: therapeutic diphenylcyclopropenone sensitization with weekly scalp DPC. The material was whole blood, obtained in connection with sensitization to the hapten diphenylcyclopropenone (DPC). The origin of the receptors is a woman younger than 30 with alopecia areata. Some clones in this sample may be carry-over from other donors' samples.

This clonotype was recorded at least ten times. The chain is built from TRBV10-3 and TRBJ2-3; D might be TRBD1 (7 bases). The CDR3 runs to 15 residues. V lost 0 bases and J lost 5, with 12 bases in between. Germline V lookup: CDR1 ENHRY, CDR2 SYGVKD. The CDR3 reads CAISESSQGGDTQYF. For the CDR3, the DNA is TGTGCCATCAGTGAGTCGAGCCAGGGGGGAGATACGCAGTATTTT.

The chain couples TRBV6-2 or TRBV6-3 to TRBJ2-7, with 10 bases matching TRBD2. With 7 bases clipped from V and 2 bases from J, the junction kept 5 bases outside the gene matches. The V gene's germline CDR1 is MNHEY and CDR2 SVGEGT. The CDR3 contains 14 residues. DNA of the CDR3: TGTGCCAGCACCTGGACTAGCGGTCCCTACGAGCAGTACTTC. Its translation is CASTWTSGPYEQYF.

This clonotype was detected once. This sequence joins TRBV7-9 and TRBJ1-1; a weak D match, TRBD1 (5 bases). The CDR3 runs 16 residues. Per germline, CDR1 SEHNR and CDR2 FQNEAQ (reference sequence). Trimming shortened V by 1 base and J by 2 bases, and 14 bases separated the two germline ends. As DNA, the CDR3 is TGTGCCAGCAGCTTAGGGCGGGGGATGGGAAACACTGAAGCTTTCTTT. It encodes CASSLGRGMGNTEAFF.

This clonotype was counted many times. CDR3 nucleotides: TGTGCCACCAGTGATCCTGGTACAGATACGCAGTATTTT. Protein product: CATSDPGTDTQYF. The genes are TRBV24-1 and TRBJ2-3, with unresolved D. This CDR3 has 13 amino acids. The germline V gene has CDR1 KGHDR and CDR2 SFDVKD. V lost 3 bases and J 3 bases, leaving 6 bases between the germline ends.

This clonotype was seen ten or more times. V usage is TRBV7-9 and J usage is TRBJ1-6; 8 positions agree with TRBD1. The CDR3 runs to 15 residues. The V gene's germline CDR1 is SEHNR and CDR2 FQNEAQ (reference sequence). With 1 base clipped from V and 7 bases from J, the junction kept 3 bases outside the gene matches. Here the CDR3 DNA reads TGTGCCAGCAGCTTAGGGACAGGGCGGAATTCACCCCTCCACTTT. Translated: CASSLGTGRNSPLHF.

In nucleotides, the CDR3 is TGTGCAAGTCGCTTAGCGGTGGGGCTAGATTCCTACAATGAGCAGTTCTTC. It yields the protein CASRLAVGLDSYNEQFF. V gene TRBV12-2 combines with J gene TRBJ2-1; whether TRBD1, the table's D call, matches the DNA was not checked. TRBV12-2 is assigned pseudogene status. The CDR3 is made up of 17 amino acids.

The chain is built from TRBV6-5 and TRBJ1-2, with 8 bases that match TRBD1. CDR1 is MNHEY and CDR2 is SVGAGI in the germline V gene. This CDR3 has 17 amino acids. Germline trimming cut 4 bases from V and 5 bases from J; bases unmatched to any gene: 15. The CDR3 region is CASSSLSGQEEEYGYTF. CDR3 coding DNA: TGTGCCAGCAGTTCACTATCGGGACAGGAGGAAGAATATGGCTACACCTTC.

The CDR3 region is CASSPGKQGGLNTGELFF. The DNA of the CDR3 is TGTGCCAGCAGCCCTGGGAAACAGGGGGGCCTGAACACCGGGGAGCTGTTTTTT. This rearrangement joins TRBV12-3 or TRBV12-4 to TRBJ2-2; TRBD1 matches at 8 bases. The CDR3 length is 18 residues. V shed 6 bases and J 1 base; nucleotides not matched to a gene: 13.

This clonotype has ten or more counts. A junction boundary mismatches the germline segment, possibly from a read error. The genes are TRBV18 and TRBJ2-3, with 8 bases matching TRBD1. The CDR3 covers 14 residues. Looked up from germline, CDR1 is KGHSH and CDR2 is LQKENI. The CDR3 coding sequence is TGCGCCAGCAGCCGGGGACAGGGCACAGATACGCAGTATTTT. It codes for CASSRGQGTDTQYF.

This clonotype appeared many times. The chain carries TRBV6-2 or TRBV6-3 and TRBJ2-3; D tentatively fits TRBD1 or TRBD2 (5 bases each). Germline CDR1 and CDR2: MNHEY and SVGEGT. The CDR3 length is 17 residues. V shed 2 bases and J shed 1 base, with 16 bases lying between them. The CDR3, as DNA: TGTGCCAGCAGTTACGCAAGGGACCCGGCCCGCACAGATACGCAGTATTTT. Its protein is CASSYARDPARTDTQYF.

Concerning this clonotype itself: At one of its ends the junction is not consistent with the germline gene, which may arise from a read error. J is TRBJ2-1 and V is TRBV7-9; 9 bases agree with TRBD1. This CDR3 contains 14 residues. Per germline, CDR1 SEHNR and CDR2 FQNEAQ (reference sequence). The CDR3 nucleotides read TGTCCCAGCAGCTTAGTAGAGGAGGGACAGGGCAAGTTCTTC. It specifies CPSSLVEEGQGKFF.

Worth noting for this clonotype: This may be a read error: a much more frequent sequence differs by one nucleotide. The chain uses TRBV6-5 and TRBJ2-2; D is uncertain. Trimming removed 1 base at V and 1 base at J, with 7 bases between. The CDR3 has 15 residues. CDR1 is MNHEY, CDR2 SVGAGI, per germline. In DNA, the CDR3 is TGTGCCAGCAGTTACTACAGTCTGAACACCGGGGAGCTGTTTTTT. Amino acid sequence: CASSYYSLNTGELFF.

This clonotype was picked up many times. The J gene is TRBJ1-1, the V gene TRBV29-1; the D gene is possibly TRBD1 (5 bases). From germline, CDR1 is SQVTM and CDR2 ANQGSEA. The CDR3 sequence is 15 residues long. V was trimmed by 3 bases and J by 2 bases, leaving 16 bases between them. The CDR3 nucleotides read TGCAGCGTTGAGGTGTCAGGGAGGTTTAACACTGAAGCTTTCTTT. Translation: CSVEVSGRFNTEAFF.

The J gene is TRBJ2-7, the V gene TRBV6-2 or TRBV6-3; TRBD1 matches 10 bases. V trimming: 6 bases; J trimming: 5 bases; junction bases outside the gene matches: 10. The V gene's germline CDR1 is MNHEY and CDR2 SVGEGT. This CDR3 is built from 15 residues. The CDR3 spells CASRRSGTGAHEQYF. CDR3 DNA sequence: TGTGCCAGCAGGCGGTCCGGGACAGGGGCCCACGAGCAGTACTTC.

The J gene is TRBJ2-1, the V gene TRBV6-2 or TRBV6-3, with TRBD2 identical over 10 bases. The CDR3 runs 17 residues. V gave up 5 bases and J gave up 2 bases; unmatched junction bases: 9. Germline CDR1 and CDR2: MNHEY and SVGEGT. CDR3 loop: CASSAQLAGSPYNEQFF. The CDR3 DNA is TGTGCCAGCAGTGCGCAACTAGCGGGGTCCCCCTACAATGAGCAGTTCTTC.

In this sample, this clonotype turned up many times. The rearrangement joins TRBV7-9 to TRBJ2-1; TRBD1 matches 9 bases. CDR1 SEHNR and CDR2 FQNEAQ come from the germline V gene (reference sequence). V gave up 5 bases and J gave up 3 bases; unmatched junction bases: 5. The CDR3 spans 15 residues. The CDR3 DNA follows: TGTGCCAGCAGCCCGGGACAGGGAAACTACAATGAGCAGTTCTTC. Its protein is CASSPGQGNYNEQFF.

The chain couples TRBV6-4 to TRBJ2-2; no firm D call. Per the germline V gene, CDR1 is MRHNA and CDR2 is SNTAGT. Trimming left V 0 bases short and J 4 bases short, with 9 bases between. This CDR3 contains 15 residues. The chain's CDR3 is CASSDSYSTTGELFF. The CDR3 coding sequence is TGTGCCAGCAGTGACTCTTACTCCACCACCGGGGAGCTGTTTTTT.

This clonotype was detected only a few times. One base away lies a much larger clone, so this may be a sequencing read error. This chain uses TRBV6-6 with TRBJ2-1, with TRBD2 matching 7 bases. This CDR3 is 12 amino acids long. Germline CDR1 and CDR2: MNHNY and SVGAGI (reference sequence). V lost 5 bases, J lost 10 bases, and 5 bases stayed unmatched. The chain's CDR3 is CASSPRAGEQFF. The DNA for the CDR3 is TGTGCCAGCAGTCCCCGAGCGGGGGAGCAGTTCTTC.

This clonotype has at least ten counts. V usage is TRBV10-3 and J usage is TRBJ2-3; weak D call: TRBD1 (5 bases). The germline gives CDR1 ENHRY, CDR2 SYGVKD. Trimming took off 0 bases at V and 0 bases at J, with 16 bases between the two ends. The CDR3 loop spans 18 amino acids. The CDR3 loop reads CAISESISTGASTDTQYF. CDR3 bases: TGTGCCATCAGTGAGTCGATCAGTACAGGCGCTAGCACAGATACGCAGTATTTT.

This chain connects TRBV27 to TRBJ2-3; 7 positions agree with TRBD2. The CDR3 spans 17 residues. V was clipped by 8 bases and J by 2 bases; unmatched bases: 16. CDR1 and CDR2 from the germline V gene are MNHEY and SMNVEV (reference sequence). CDR3 nucleotides: TGTGCCAGCGGGAGACGAGCAGTGGGGGGGTTCACAGATACGCAGTATTTT. This codes for CASGRRAVGGFTDTQYF.